This section outlines one T cell receptor (beta chain) sequence together with its context. The antigen is undetermined. Clones were sequenced by immunoSEQ multiplex PCR, and TCRdb holds only the in-frame ones, with some missing. This table holds tens of thousands of clones, around 90% found once. The sorted conventional CD4+ T cells were CD25-low and CD127-high, with genomic DNA sequenced. The data stem from a study of regulatory and conventional T cells in RAG deficiency. Overall study results and limits: Shorter CDR3s in all patient subsets; >85% Treg-Tconv overlap in Omenn.

There are 16 residues in the CDR3. V gave up 5 bases and J gave up 4 bases, with 20 bases separating them. Germline V CDR1 and CDR2: SGHDN, FVKESK. This same sample was also part of a study on regulatory T cells. As that study records: Primers: 52 TRBV forward and 13 TRBJ reverse.

The sequence was collected from a human donor in good health. The chain combines TRBV14 with TRBJ1-1, with D tentatively TRBD1 (6 bases). Sequenced: CD4+ effector T cells sorted from blood. The CDR3 sequence is CASSSLSRGGFTEAFF. The CDR3 DNA follows: TGTGCCAGCAGCTCCCTTTCCAGGGGCGGGTTCACTGAAGCTTTCTTT.